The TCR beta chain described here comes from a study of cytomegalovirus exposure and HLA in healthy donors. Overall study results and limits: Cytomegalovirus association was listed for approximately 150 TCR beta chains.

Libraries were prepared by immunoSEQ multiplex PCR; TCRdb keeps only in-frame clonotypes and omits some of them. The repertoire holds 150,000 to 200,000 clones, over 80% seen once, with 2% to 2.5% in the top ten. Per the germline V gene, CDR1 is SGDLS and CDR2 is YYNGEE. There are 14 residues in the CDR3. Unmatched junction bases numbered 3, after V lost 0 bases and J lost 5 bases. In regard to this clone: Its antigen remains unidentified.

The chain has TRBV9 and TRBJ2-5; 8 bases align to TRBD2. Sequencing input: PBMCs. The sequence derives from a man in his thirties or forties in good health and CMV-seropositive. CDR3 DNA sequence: TGTGCCAGCAGCGTAGGGACTAGCACGGAGACCCAGTACTTC. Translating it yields CASSVGTSTETQYF.